The subject of this entry is one T cell receptor (beta chain). Germline loops: CDR1 WNHNN, CDR2 SYGVQD (reference sequence). Trimming stripped 7 bases from V and 7 bases from J, with 16 bases between. The CDR3 contains 14 residues. Authors' analysis steps: Reference gene primer amplification gave nucleated cell count estimates. Sequencing was performed with immunoSEQ multiplex PCR; in TCRdb, only in-frame clones are kept and a portion is missing. V, J and clone size are taken as reported in that table, and D and trimming were inferred from the DNA itself. Among roughly 250,000 clones, roughly three quarters were seen once, and the ten largest hold 4% to 4.5%. This specimen comes from a study of blood T cell repertoires in COVID-19. Study-wide context: Donors in the United States, Italy and Spain gave samples during acute or convalescent COVID-19.

Specimen: peripheral blood. This TCR was sampled from a woman aged 35 to 49 with active or convalescent COVID-19. The rearrangement joins TRBV10-1 to TRBJ2-2; a weak D match, TRBD2 (6 bases). The chain's CDR3 is CASNKLREGGELFF. The CDR3, as DNA: TGCGCCAGCAATAAGTTGCGGGAAGGCGGGGAGCTGTTTTTT.